A single sample gave rise to the 24 T cell receptor beta chains below, sequenced in a study of CD8 T cells in Susac syndrome. Reverse transcription of roughly 0.45 to 1 ug RNA used random hexamers. TCRdb re-derived calls from the immunoSEQ multiplex PCR reads in MiXCR, one entry per CDR3 protein. The sample shows about 190,000 distinct CDR3 sequences, about 94% of them seen only once. Material: CD4+ T cells from PBMCs. These receptors all come from a human donor in good health.

CDR3 coding DNA: TGCAGCGCTGGACACCTGATGAACACTGAAGCTTTCTTT. This gives the protein CSAGHLMNTEAFF. This chain joins TRBV29-1 and TRBJ1-1, with D perhaps matching TRBD1 (5 bases). CDR1 and CDR2 from the germline V gene are SQVTM and ANQGSEA. V lost 7 bases and J 0 bases, leaving 12 bases between the germline ends. This CDR3 region has 13 residues.

This chain connects TRBV29-1 to TRBJ1-1; tentatively, D is TRBD1 (6 bases). Trimming pared 2 bases from V and 1 base from J, leaving 8 bases between. Per the germline V gene, CDR1 is SQVTM and CDR2 is ANQGSEA. This CDR3 contains 13 residues. The CDR3 loop reads CSVERGANTEAFF. For the CDR3, the DNA is TGCAGCGTTGAAAGGGGGGCGAACACTGAAGCTTTCTTT. Together with reference TRBV29-1 and TRBJ1-1, the CDR3 gives the full variable domain: SAVISQKPSRDICQRGTSLTIQCQVDSQVTMMFWYRQQPGQSLTLIATANQGSEATYESGFVIDKFPISRPNLTFSTLTVSNMSPEDSSIYLCSVERGANTEAFFGQGTRLTVV.

The chain links TRBV6-2 or TRBV6-3 to TRBJ1-1; 12 bases map to TRBD1. V lost 4 bases, J lost 6 bases, and 9 bases stayed unmatched. The CDR3 has 16 amino acids. Germline lookup yields CDR1 MNHEY and CDR2 SVGEGT. The CDR3 loop is CASSWPRGQGASEAFF. Written as DNA, the CDR3 is TGTGCCAGCAGTTGGCCCCGGGGACAGGGGGCTTCTGAAGCTTTCTTT.

In this sample, this clonotype turned up once. J is TRBJ1-2 and V is TRBV28, with D possibly TRBD1 on 6 matching bases. CDR3 length: 14 amino acids. The V gene's germline CDR1 is MDHEN and CDR2 SYDVKM. Trimming took 5 bases from V and 8 from J, leaving 18 bases between them. The CDR3 loop reads CASSAGDTLDGYTF. CDR3 DNA: TGTGCCAGCAGTGCAGGGGACACTCTGGACGGCTACACCTTC.

The CDR3 DNA reads TGTGCCAGTGGACAGGGCCGAGGCGAAGCTTTCTTT. Amino acid sequence: CASGQGRGEAFF. This chain joins TRBV19 and TRBJ1-1; the match to TRBD1 covers 8 bases. CDR1 and CDR2 from the germline V gene are LNHDA and SQIVND (reference sequence). The CDR3 extends over 12 amino acids. Losses at the gene ends were 8 bases for V and 8 bases for J; bases not matched to a gene: 7.

The rearrangement links TRBV7-9 to TRBJ2-2; D remains unclear. The germline V gene encodes CDR1 SEHNR and CDR2 FQNEAQ (reference sequence). The CDR3 runs 15 residues. The V and J ends lost 1 base and 3 bases respectively, with 9 bases between them. CDR3 loop: CASSLVESYTGELFF. CDR3 sequence (DNA): TGTGCCAGCAGCTTAGTAGAGAGTTACACCGGGGAGCTGTTTTTT.

The chain combines TRBV12-3 or TRBV12-4 with TRBJ2-3; TRBD1 agrees at 7 bases. This CDR3 comprises 13 residues. J lost 8 bases, V lost 3 bases, and 5 bases had no gene match. CDR3 region: CASSFSAGGTQYF. CDR3 bases: TGTGCCAGCAGTTTTAGTGCAGGGGGTACGCAGTATTTT.

The chain recombines TRBV19 with TRBJ1-2, with 9 positions matching TRBD1. Trimming removed 6 bases from V and 6 bases from J; junction bases left unmatched: 2. Germline V lookup: CDR1 LNHDA, CDR2 SQIVND (reference sequence). CDR3 size: 12 residues. This CDR3 is CASRQGAHGYTF. Written as DNA, the CDR3 is TGTGCCAGTAGACAGGGGGCGCATGGCTACACCTTC.

The rearrangement joins TRBV6-2 or TRBV6-3 to TRBJ1-2; 8 bases align to TRBD1. This CDR3 is built from 13 residues. V shed 5 bases and J 8 bases; nucleotides not matched to a gene: 7. Looked up from germline, CDR1 is MNHEY and CDR2 is SVGEGT. The CDR3 loop is CASSKDRARGYTF. In DNA form, the CDR3 reads TGTGCCAGCAGTAAGGACAGGGCGCGAGGCTACACCTTC.

This chain connects TRBV30 to TRBJ1-5; D not certain. From germline, CDR1 is GTSNPN and CDR2 SVGIG (reference sequence). The germline V and J ends were trimmed by 4 bases and 0 bases, with 10 bases remaining between them. This CDR3 has 14 residues. CDR3 in amino acids: CAWTPKGSNQPQHF. In DNA form, the CDR3 reads TGTGCCTGGACCCCCAAAGGTAGCAATCAGCCCCAGCATTTT.

J is TRBJ1-1 and V is TRBV12-3 or TRBV12-4; 8 bases match TRBD1. The CDR3 loop spans 17 amino acids. V was clipped by 1 base and J by 1 base; unmatched bases: 8. CDR3 amino acids: CASSLEDRGSTNTEAFF. In DNA form, the CDR3 reads TGTGCCAGCAGTTTAGAAGACAGGGGATCGACGAACACTGAAGCTTTCTTT.

This clonotype was detected only once. CDR3 DNA sequence: TGCGCCAGCAGCCAAGATCGGGCGGAGACCCAGTACTTC. This translates into CASSQDRAETQYF. The chain is built from TRBV4-1 and TRBJ2-5; D not resolved. Between the trimmed V and J ends, which lost 0 bases and 5 bases, there was a span of 7 bases. The germline V gene has CDR1 MGHRA and CDR2 YSYEKL. The CDR3 is 13 amino acids.

CDR3 nucleotides: TGTGCCAGCAATTCCGGGACCACAGTTCTTTATTTT. Translating gives CASNSGTTVLYF. This rearrangement joins TRBV28 to TRBJ2-3; D may be TRBD1 or TRBD2 (5 bases each). With 7 bases removed from V and 15 bases from J, the gap between germline ends came to 20 bases. The CDR3 covers 12 residues. Germline V CDR1 and CDR2: MDHEN, SYDVKM. Full variable domain (rest looked up from reference TRBV28 and TRBJ2-3): DVKVTQSSRYLVKRTGEKVFLECVQDMDHENMFWYRQDPGLGLRLIYFSYDVKMKEKGDIPEGYSVSREKKERFSLILESASTNQTSMYLCASNSGTTVLYFGPGTRLTVL.

The rearrangement uses TRBV7-8 and TRBJ2-4; TRBD1 matches 8 bases. J lost 7 bases, V lost 0 bases, and 5 bases had no gene match. The CDR3 runs 15 residues. Germline CDR1 is SGHVS and CDR2 is FQNEAQ. The CDR3 is CASSLAQGARNIQYF. The DNA of the CDR3 is TGTGCCAGCAGCTTAGCCCAGGGGGCTAGGAACATTCAGTACTTC.

The chain joins TRBV7-9 to TRBJ2-7; D perhaps matches TRBD1 (7 bases). Germline loops: CDR1 SEHNR, CDR2 FQNEAQ (reference sequence). V dropped 4 bases and J dropped 4 bases, with 17 bases sitting between them. This CDR3 is 15 amino acids long. CDR3 protein: CASSSGGRSSYEQYV. The CDR3 coding sequence is TGTGCCAGCAGCTCAGGGGGGCGATCTTCATACGAGCAGTACGTC.

The V and J genes are TRBV12-3 or TRBV12-4 and TRBJ2-7; D may correspond to TRBD1 or TRBD2 (5 bases each). The CDR3 contains 15 residues. The V end was cut by 5 bases, the J end by 1 base, with 15 bases between. CDR3: CASSTPGAGSYEQYF. The DNA for the CDR3 is TGTGCCAGCAGTACCCCCGGGGCAGGGTCCTACGAGCAGTACTTC.

The chain uses TRBV4-1 and TRBJ1-5; D uncertain. The V gene's germline CDR1 is MGHRA and CDR2 YSYEKL. This CDR3 has 14 residues. V gave up 1 base and J gave up 4 bases, with 8 bases separating them. CDR3 sequence reads: CASSQGSVNQPQHF. In nucleotides, the CDR3 is TGCGCCAGCAGCCAAGGATCAGTTAATCAGCCCCAGCATTTT.

This chain joins TRBV18 and TRBJ2-1, with a weak D call TRBD2 (6 bases). Trimming removed 6 bases from V and 5 bases from J, with 17 bases in between. The CDR3 has 15 amino acids. Per the germline V gene, CDR1 is KGHSH and CDR2 is LQKENI. The chain's CDR3 is CASSVIAAVNNEQFF. In DNA, the CDR3 is TGTGCCAGCTCGGTGATAGCGGCAGTTAACAATGAGCAGTTCTTC.

The chain joins TRBV10-3 to TRBJ1-2, with 10 bases that match TRBD1. V gave up 6 bases and J gave up 5 bases; unmatched junction bases: 6. Germline-derived CDR1 and CDR2 are ENHRY and SYGVKD. CDR3 length: 14 amino acids. This CDR3 reads CAIRGQGWNYGYTF. For the CDR3, the DNA is TGTGCCATCAGGGGACAGGGGTGGAATTATGGCTACACCTTC.

This sequence joins TRBV7-2 and TRBJ1-3; D unclear. CDR3 length equals 14 residues. Germline CDR1 reads SGHTA; CDR2 reads FQGNSA. Trimming pared 4 bases from V and 3 bases from J, leaving 10 bases between. The CDR3 nucleotides read TGTGCCAGCAGCTCCCCCGGCCATGGAAACACCATATATTTT. Translated: CASSSPGHGNTIYF.

The CDR3 nucleotides are TGTGCCAGCAGCGCCAGGGCGGACACAGATACGCAGTATTTT. Its translation is CASSARADTDTQYF. The V call is TRBV7-2, the J call TRBJ2-3; D may be TRBD1 (5 bases). Looked up from germline, CDR1 is SGHTA and CDR2 is FQGNSA. Trimming shortened V by 5 bases and J by 2 bases, and 11 bases separated the two germline ends. The CDR3 has 14 amino acids.

The CDR3 DNA reads TGTGCCACCAGTGATGATAGTTTTGCCAACGTCCTGACTTTC. It translates to CATSDDSFANVLTF. The chain carries TRBV24-1 and TRBJ2-6; D is undetermined. Per germline, CDR1 KGHDR and CDR2 SFDVKD. The CDR3 runs 14 residues. V lost 3 bases and J lost 7, with 9 bases in between.

V usage is TRBV5-1 and J usage is TRBJ2-5; D could derive from TRBD1 or TRBD2 (5 bases each). Germline-derived CDR1 and CDR2 are SGHRS and YFSETQ. This CDR3 has 15 residues. Trimming pared 3 bases from V and 3 bases from J, leaving 15 bases between. This CDR3 reads CASSYGTFGEETQYF. As DNA, the CDR3 is TGCGCCAGCAGCTACGGGACCTTTGGGGAAGAGACCCAGTACTTC.

This chain uses TRBV10-3 with TRBJ1-3; a weak D match, TRBD1 (5 bases). V was clipped by 4 bases and J by 2 bases, with 12 bases between them. Germline CDR1 reads ENHRY; CDR2 reads SYGVKD. The CDR3 extends over 15 amino acids. CDR3 residues: CAISGRSGPGNTIYF. For the CDR3, the DNA is TGTGCCATCAGTGGGCGGTCAGGGCCTGGAAACACCATATATTTT.